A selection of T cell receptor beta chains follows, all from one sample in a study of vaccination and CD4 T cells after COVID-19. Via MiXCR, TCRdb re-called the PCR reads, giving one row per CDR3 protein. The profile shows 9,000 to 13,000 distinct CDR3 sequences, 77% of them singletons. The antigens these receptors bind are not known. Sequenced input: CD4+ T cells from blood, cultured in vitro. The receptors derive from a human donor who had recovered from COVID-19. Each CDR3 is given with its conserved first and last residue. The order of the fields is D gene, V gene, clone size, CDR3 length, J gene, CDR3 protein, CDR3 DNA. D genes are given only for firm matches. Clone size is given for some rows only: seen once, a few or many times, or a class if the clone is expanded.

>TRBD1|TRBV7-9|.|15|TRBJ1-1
CASRIQTGPNTEAFF
TGTGCCAGCAGGATACAGACAGGGCCCAACACTGAAGCTTTCTTT
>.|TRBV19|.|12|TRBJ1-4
CASSMWGEKLFF
TGTGCCAGTAGTATGTGGGGAGAAAAACTGTTTTTT
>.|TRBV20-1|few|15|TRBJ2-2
CSARDRLVNTGELFF
TGCAGTGCTAGAGATCGACTAGTGAACACCGGGGAGCTGTTTTTT
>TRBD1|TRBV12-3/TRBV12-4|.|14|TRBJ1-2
CASSHGDRPYGYTF
TGTGCCAGCAGTCACGGGGACAGACCCTATGGCTACACCTTC
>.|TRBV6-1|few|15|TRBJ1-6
CASSLDGSYNSPLHF
TGTGCCAGCAGTCTGGACGGCTCCTATAATTCACCCCTCCACTTT
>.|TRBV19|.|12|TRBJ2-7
CASSTDTYEQYF
TGTGCCAGTAGTACGGACACATACGAGCAGTACTTC
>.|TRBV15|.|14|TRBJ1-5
CATSRGYGGQPQHF
TGTGCCACCAGCAGAGGATACGGGGGTCAGCCCCAGCATTTT
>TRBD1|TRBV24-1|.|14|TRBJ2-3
CATRRQGSTDTQYF
TGTGCCACCAGGAGACAGGGCAGCACAGATACGCAGTATTTT
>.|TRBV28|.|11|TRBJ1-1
CVGRQNTEAFF
TGTGTAGGCCGCCAGAACACTGAAGCTTTCTTT
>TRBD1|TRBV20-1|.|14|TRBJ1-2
CSAKTGQGIYGYTF
TGCAGTGCTAAGACGGGACAGGGGATCTATGGCTACACCTTC
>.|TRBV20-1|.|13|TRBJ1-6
CSARGSYNSPLHF
TGCAGTGCCCGGGGTTCCTATAATTCACCCCTCCACTTT
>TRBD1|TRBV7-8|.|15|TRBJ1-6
CASSLTDRGHSPLHF
TGTGCCAGCAGCTTAACCGACAGGGGGCACTCACCCCTCCACTTT
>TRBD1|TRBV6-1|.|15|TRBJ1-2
CASSVSRQGLGGYTF
TGTGCCAGCAGTGTGAGTAGACAGGGCCTGGGTGGCTACACCTTC
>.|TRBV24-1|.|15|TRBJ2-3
CATSDGGVHTDTQYF
TGTGCCACCAGTGATGGGGGAGTCCACACAGATACGCAGTATTTT
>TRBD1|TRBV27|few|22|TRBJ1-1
CASSLSTEKTRDRQFLNTEAFF
TGTGCCAGCAGTTTATCCACAGAGAAGACGAGGGACAGGCAGTTTTTGAACACTGAAGCTTTCTTT
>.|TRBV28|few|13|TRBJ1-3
CASGRARRNTIYF
TGTGCCTCGGGCAGGGCACGGAGAAACACCATATATTTT
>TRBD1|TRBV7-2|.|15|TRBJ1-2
CASSRDKTGGYGYTF
TGTGCCAGCAGCCGAGACAAAACAGGGGGGTATGGCTACACCTTC
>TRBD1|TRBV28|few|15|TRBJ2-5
CASSPPGTAQETQYF
TGTGCCAGCAGCCCTCCCGGGACAGCTCAAGAGACCCAGTACTTC
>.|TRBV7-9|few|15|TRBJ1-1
CASSTRGQRNTEAFF
TGTGCCAGCAGCACAAGAGGGCAGCGGAACACTGAAGCTTTCTTT
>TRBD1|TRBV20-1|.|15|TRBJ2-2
CSARKGTGDTGELFF
TGCAGTGCTAGAAAAGGGACAGGGGACACCGGGGAGCTGTTTTTT
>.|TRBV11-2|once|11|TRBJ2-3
CASSPLDTQYF
TGTGCCAGCAGCCCTCTAGATACGCAGTATTTT
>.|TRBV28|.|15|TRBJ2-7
CASSYGRGSSYEQYF
TGTGCCAGCAGCTACGGACGGGGATCCTCCTACGAGCAGTACTTC
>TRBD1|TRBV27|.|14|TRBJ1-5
CASSPRTGDQPQHF
TGTGCCAGCAGTCCGCGGACAGGGGACCAGCCCCAGCATTTT
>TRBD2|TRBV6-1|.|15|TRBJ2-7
CASSSGAGGSYEQYF
TGTGCCAGCAGCTCAGGGGCGGGAGGTTCCTACGAGCAGTACTTC
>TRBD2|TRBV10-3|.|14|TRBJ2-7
CAISGGTRAYEQYF
TGTGCCATCAGTGGGGGGACTAGGGCCTACGAGCAGTACTTC
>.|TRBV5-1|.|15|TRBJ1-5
CASSLFGQGNQPQHF
TGCGCCAGCAGCTTGTTTGGTCAGGGCAATCAGCCCCAGCATTTT
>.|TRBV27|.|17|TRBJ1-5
CASSLVAQVGHNQPQHF
TGTGCCAGCAGCCTAGTGGCACAAGTGGGCCACAATCAGCCCCAGCATTTT
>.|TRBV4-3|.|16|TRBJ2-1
CASSPQTRRSPNEQFF
TGCGCCAGCAGCCCCCAGACTAGGCGGTCTCCCAATGAGCAGTTCTTC
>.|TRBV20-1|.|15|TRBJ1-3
CSAVHSRGSGNTIYF
TGCAGTGCTGTACACAGCAGGGGCTCTGGAAACACCATATATTTT
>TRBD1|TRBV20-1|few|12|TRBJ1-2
CSAQGQGVGYTF
TGCAGTGCTCAGGGACAGGGCGTCGGCTACACCTTC
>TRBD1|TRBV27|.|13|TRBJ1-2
CASRTDRDYGYTF
TGTGCCAGCAGGACGGACAGGGACTATGGCTACACCTTC
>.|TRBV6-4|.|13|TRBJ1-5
CASSVSGNQPQHF
TGTGCCAGCAGTGTCAGCGGCAATCAGCCCCAGCATTTT
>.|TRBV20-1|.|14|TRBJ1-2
CSADRAQLMDGYTF
TGCAGTGCTGACCGGGCTCAACTCATGGATGGCTACACCTTC
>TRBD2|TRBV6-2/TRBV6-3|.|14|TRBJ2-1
CASKPGLAGGPGFF
TGTGCCAGCAAACCGGGACTAGCGGGAGGGCCGGGGTTCTTC
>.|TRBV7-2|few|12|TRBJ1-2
CASSLDGYGYTF
TGTGCCAGCAGCTTAGACGGCTATGGCTACACCTTC
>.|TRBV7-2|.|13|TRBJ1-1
CASSLAANTEAFF
TGTGCCAGCAGCTTAGCGGCGAACACTGAAGCTTTCTTT
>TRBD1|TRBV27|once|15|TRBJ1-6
CASSLTGVINSPLHF
TGTGCCAGCAGTTTAACAGGGGTTATAAATTCACCCCTCCACTTT
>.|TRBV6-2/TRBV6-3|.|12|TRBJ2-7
CASSKHLGQEDF
TGTGCCAGCAGTAAACACTTAGGCCAGGAGGACTTC
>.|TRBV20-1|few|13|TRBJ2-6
CSARDLGANVLTF
TGCAGTGCTAGAGATCTCGGGGCCAACGTCCTGACTTTC
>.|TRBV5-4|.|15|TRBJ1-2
CASSLVGIVDYGYTF
TGTGCCAGCAGCTTAGTCGGGATAGTAGACTATGGCTACACCTTC
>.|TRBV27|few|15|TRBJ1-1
CASSARGVLSTEAFF
TGTGCCAGCAGTGCCCGGGGCGTGTTAAGCACTGAAGCTTTCTTT
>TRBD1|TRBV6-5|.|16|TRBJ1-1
CASSYSHRQGNTEAFF
TGTGCCAGCAGTTACTCTCACCGACAGGGGAACACTGAAGCTTTCTTT
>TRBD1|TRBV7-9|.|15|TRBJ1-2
CASSASGGQGHGYTF
TGTGCCAGCAGCGCCTCGGGTGGACAGGGACATGGCTACACCTTC
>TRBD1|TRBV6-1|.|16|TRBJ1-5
CASIASPGQTNQPQHF
TGTGCCAGCATTGCCTCACCGGGACAGACCAATCAGCCCCAGCATTTT
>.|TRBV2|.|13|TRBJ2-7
CASAGTAGGEQYF
TGTGCCAGCGCTGGGACAGCAGGAGGGGAGCAGTACTTC
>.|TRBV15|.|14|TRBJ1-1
CATSRDGFSGEAFF
TGTGCCACCAGCAGAGATGGGTTCAGTGGTGAAGCTTTCTTT
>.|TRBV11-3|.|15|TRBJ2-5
CASSPYPTHSETQYF
TGTGCCAGCAGCCCCTACCCGACTCATTCGGAGACCCAGTACTTC
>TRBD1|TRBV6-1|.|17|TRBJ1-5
CASGEQGARGGNQPQHF
TGTGCCAGCGGGGAGCAGGGGGCTAGAGGCGGCAATCAGCCCCAGCATTTT
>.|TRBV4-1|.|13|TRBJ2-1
CASSRINLGGQFF
TGCGCCAGCAGCCGCATAAACCTCGGGGGGCAGTTCTTC
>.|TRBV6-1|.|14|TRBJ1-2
CASSKITGNYGYTF
TGTGCCAGCAGCAAGATAACAGGGAACTATGGCTACACCTTC
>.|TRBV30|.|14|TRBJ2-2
CAWSKGQPGGELFF
TGTGCCTGGAGTAAAGGACAGCCCGGCGGGGAGCTGTTTTTT
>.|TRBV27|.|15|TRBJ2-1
CASSRYYSSYNEQFF
TGTGCCAGCAGCAGGTACTACAGCTCCTACAATGAGCAGTTCTTC
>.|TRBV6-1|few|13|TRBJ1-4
CASRGSVNEKLFF
TGTGCCAGCAGAGGGAGTGTCAATGAAAAACTGTTTTTT
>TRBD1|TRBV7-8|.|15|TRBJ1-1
CASSLGDRRNTEAFF
TGTGCCAGCAGCTTAGGGGACAGGAGGAACACTGAAGCTTTCTTT
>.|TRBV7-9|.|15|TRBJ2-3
CASSLWDLSTDTQYF
TGTGCCAGCAGCCTCTGGGACTTGAGCACAGATACGCAGTATTTT
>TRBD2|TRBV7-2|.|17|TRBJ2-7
CASSDLGLAGVTYEQYF
TGTGCCAGCAGTGACCTCGGACTAGCGGGGGTTACCTACGAGCAGTACTTC
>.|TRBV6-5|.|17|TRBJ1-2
CASSYGLGTQGKRGYTF
TGTGCCAGCAGTTACGGGCTCGGGACACAGGGAAAACGTGGCTACACCTTC
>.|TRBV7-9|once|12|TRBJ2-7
CASSLVDDEQYF
TGTGCCAGCAGCTTAGTGGACGACGAGCAGTACTTC
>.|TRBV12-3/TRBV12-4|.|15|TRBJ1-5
CASSLGGDSNQPQHF
TGTGCCAGCAGTTTAGGAGGGGACAGCAATCAGCCCCAGCATTTT
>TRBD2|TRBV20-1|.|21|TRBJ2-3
CSAPGTSGTNWPHFNTDTQYF
TGCAGTGCCCCCGGCACTAGCGGAACAAATTGGCCTCATTTCAACACAGATACGCAGTATTTT